This T cell receptor beta chain was obtained from a study of OX40 agonist ivuxolimab in advanced cancers. Study-wide context: From roughly 20 to 90 years was the age range, with a mean of about 56 years, and over 80% were male.

V lost 5 bases, J lost 6 bases, and 6 bases stayed unmatched. Germline values: CDR1 LNHNV, CDR2 YYDKDF (reference sequence). The CDR3 length is 13 residues. Some clones are missing from TCRdb's copy, which holds only in-frame ones; the method was immunoSEQ multiplex PCR. The profile shows over 60,000 clones, around 85% of them singletons. The V and J genes are TRBV15 and TRBJ1-1; 7 nucleotides match TRBD1. This clonotype was obtained from an adult with an advanced solid tumor such as melanoma, head and neck, liver or kidney cancer. Here the sequenced sample was CD4+ or CD8+ T cells sorted from blood, taken in a trial of the OX40 agonist ivuxolimab. The CDR3: CATSAMTGSEAFF. The CDR3 nucleotides are TGTGCCACCAGCGCTATGACAGGGTCTGAAGCTTTCTTT.